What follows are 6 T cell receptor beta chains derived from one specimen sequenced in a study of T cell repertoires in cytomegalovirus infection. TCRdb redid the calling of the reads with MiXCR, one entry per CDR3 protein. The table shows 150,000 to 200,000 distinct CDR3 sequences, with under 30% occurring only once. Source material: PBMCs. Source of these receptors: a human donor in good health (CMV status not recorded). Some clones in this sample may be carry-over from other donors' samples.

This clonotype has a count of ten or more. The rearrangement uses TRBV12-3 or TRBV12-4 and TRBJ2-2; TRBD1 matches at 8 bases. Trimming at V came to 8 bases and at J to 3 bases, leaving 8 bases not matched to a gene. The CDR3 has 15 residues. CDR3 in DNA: TGTGCCAGCCTCCTGACAGGGGCGGACACCGGGGAGCTGTTTTTT. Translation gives CASLLTGADTGELFF.

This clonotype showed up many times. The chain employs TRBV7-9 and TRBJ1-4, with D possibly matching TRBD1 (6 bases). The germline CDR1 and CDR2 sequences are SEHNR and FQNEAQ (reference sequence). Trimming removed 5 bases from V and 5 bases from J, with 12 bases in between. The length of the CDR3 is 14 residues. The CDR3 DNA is TGTGCCAGCAGCACACAGGGCTCCAATGAAAAACTGTTTTTT. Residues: CASSTQGSNEKLFF. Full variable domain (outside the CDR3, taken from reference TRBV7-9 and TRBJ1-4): DTGVSQNPRHKITKRGQNVTFRCDPISEHNRLYWYRQTLGQGPEFLTYFQNEAQLEKSRLLSDRFSAERPKGSFSTLEIQRTEQGDSAMYLCASSTQGSNEKLFFGSGTQLSVL.

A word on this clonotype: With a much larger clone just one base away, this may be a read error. The CDR3, as DNA: TGTGCCAGCAGTCGGGACAGGGTCTACGAGCAGTACTTC. This codes for CASSRDRVYEQYF. The chain is built from TRBV6-1 and TRBJ2-7; TRBD1 aligns across 9 bases. Trimming removed 5 bases from V and 3 bases from J; junction bases left unmatched: 2. Germline CDR1 and CDR2: MNHNS and SASEGT. The CDR3 consists of 13 residues.

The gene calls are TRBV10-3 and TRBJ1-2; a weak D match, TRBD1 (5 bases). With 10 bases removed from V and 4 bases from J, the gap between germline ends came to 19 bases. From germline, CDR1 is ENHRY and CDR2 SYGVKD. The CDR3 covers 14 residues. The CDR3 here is CATLLGEGTYGYTF. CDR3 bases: TGTGCCACCCTCCTTGGGGAAGGGACCTATGGCTACACCTTC.

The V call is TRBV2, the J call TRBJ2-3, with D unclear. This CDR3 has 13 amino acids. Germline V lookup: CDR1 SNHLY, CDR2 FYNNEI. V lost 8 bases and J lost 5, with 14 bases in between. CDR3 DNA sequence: TGTGCCAGCGGCCTGTCCTATGGAGATACGCAGTATTTT. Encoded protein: CASGLSYGDTQYF.

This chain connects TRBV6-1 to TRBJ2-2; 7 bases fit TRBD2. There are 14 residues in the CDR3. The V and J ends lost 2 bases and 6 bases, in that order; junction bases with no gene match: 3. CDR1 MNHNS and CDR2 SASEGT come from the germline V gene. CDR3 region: CASSESGRAGELFF. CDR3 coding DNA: TGTGCCAGCAGTGAATCAGGGAGGGCCGGGGAGCTGTTTTTT.